Below, 13 T cell receptor beta chains from the same sample are listed, as sequenced in a study of CXCR3-negative and CXCR3-positive naive CD8 T cells. General observations from the study: TRB CDR3s were more hydrophobic in CXCR3-positive than in CXCR3-negative naive cells.

Each TRB cDNA library was prepared by 5' RACE (with UMI labels). TCRdb re-called the 5' RACE reads; every CDR3 protein appears as one record, without DNA. This sample's table has around 130,000 distinct CDR3 sequences. Their cognate antigens are unknown. Material for sequencing was naive CXCR3+ CD8+ T cells from blood. Subset indicated: CD45RO-CCR7+CD27+CD95- naive CD8+ T cells expressing CXCR3 (TNR3+). The receptor set was obtained from a human donor in good health. Some clones in this sample may be carry-over from other donors' samples.

This chain joins TRBV12-3 or TRBV12-4 and TRBJ2-7; the D gene TCRdb calls, TRBD1, cannot be checked with no DNA. This CDR3 contains 14 residues. The CDR3 sequence is CASSLGTTAYEQYF.

The rearrangement links TRBV4-3 to TRBJ1-1; there is no DNA to check the TCRdb D call of TRBD1. In germline, CDR1 is LGHNA, CDR2 YSLEER. There are 15 residues in the CDR3. CDR3 sequence reads: CASSLQGAGNTEAFF.

The chain combines TRBV6-2 or TRBV6-3 with TRBJ2-2. Per germline, CDR1 MNHEY and CDR2 SVGEGT. This CDR3 region has 16 residues. The CDR3 protein is CASSYSTGFTTGELFF.

The gene calls are TRBV29-1 and TRBJ2-2; TCRdb lists TRBD1, though no DNA is available to test this call. Germline V CDR1 and CDR2: SQVTM, ANQGSEA. The CDR3 is made up of 15 amino acids. CDR3 loop: CSVAGTGRTTGELFF.

The chain joins TRBV7-3 to TRBJ2-7; TCRdb proposes TRBD1, but this gene call is untestable without DNA. The germline V gene encodes CDR1 SGHTA and CDR2 FQGTGA. The CDR3 is 14 residues long. CDR3 amino acids: CASSQGTGLYEQYF.

CDR3 region: CASSLFRQSYGYTF. V and J are TRBV28 and TRBJ1-2; TCRdb names TRBD1, which stays unverified in the absence of DNA. CDR1 and CDR2 (germline): MDHEN, SYDVKM. CDR3 length equals 14 residues.

This chain uses TRBV12-3 or TRBV12-4 with TRBJ2-2; TCRdb gives TRBD1 as the D gene, but with no DNA this cannot be confirmed. CDR3 length: 15 residues. The CDR3 loop reads CASSPHSLGAGELFF.

The CDR3 loop reads CASSFWQGEWTGELFF. The V and J genes are TRBV12-3 or TRBV12-4 and TRBJ2-2; TCRdb's D gene call, TRBD2, goes unchecked for lack of DNA. This CDR3 has 16 amino acids.

V and J are TRBV29-1 and TRBJ1-1; TCRdb proposes TRBD1, but this gene call is untestable without DNA. Germline loops: CDR1 SQVTM, CDR2 ANQGSEA. The CDR3 runs to 13 residues. CDR3 in amino acids: CSVDHTGGPEAFF. The complete variable domain, with remaining parts taken from reference TRBV29-1 and TRBJ1-1, reads SAVISQKPSRDICQRGTSLTIQCQVDSQVTMMFWYRQQPGQSLTLIATANQGSEATYESGFVIDKFPISRPNLTFSTLTVSNMSPEDSSIYLCSVDHTGGPEAFFGQGTRLTVV.

V is TRBV6-5 and J is TRBJ2-7; TCRdb's D call of TRBD1 is untestable without DNA. CDR1 and CDR2 from the germline V gene are MNHEY and SVGAGI. There are 13 residues in the CDR3. The CDR3 protein is CASSYGASYEQYF.

The gene calls are TRBV12-3 or TRBV12-4 and TRBJ1-5; the D gene TCRdb calls, TRBD1, cannot be checked with no DNA. The CDR3 sequence is 16 residues long. The CDR3 spells CASSLGDGVGNQPQHF.

The chain has TRBV6-6 and TRBJ2-5; as DNA is missing, the TRBD1 call by TCRdb cannot be tested. Germline assignment: CDR1 MNHNY and CDR2 SVGAGI (reference sequence). The CDR3 is 13 amino acids. CDR3 sequence reads: CASGGTGFKTQYF.

The rearrangement uses TRBV12-3 or TRBV12-4 and TRBJ2-7. CDR3 length equals 12 residues. The chain's CDR3 is CASTSDAYEQYF.